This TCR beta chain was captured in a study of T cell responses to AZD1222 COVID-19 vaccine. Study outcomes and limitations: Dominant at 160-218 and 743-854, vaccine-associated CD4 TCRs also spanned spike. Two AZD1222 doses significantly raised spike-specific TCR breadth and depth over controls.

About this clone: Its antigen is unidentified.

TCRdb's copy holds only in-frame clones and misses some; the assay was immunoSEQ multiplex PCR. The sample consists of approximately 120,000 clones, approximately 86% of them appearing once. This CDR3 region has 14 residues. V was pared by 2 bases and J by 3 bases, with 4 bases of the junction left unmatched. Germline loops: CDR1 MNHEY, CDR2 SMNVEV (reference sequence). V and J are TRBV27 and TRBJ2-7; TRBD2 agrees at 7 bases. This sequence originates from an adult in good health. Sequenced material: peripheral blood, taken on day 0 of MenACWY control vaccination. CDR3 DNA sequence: TGTGCCAGCAGTTTAGGCGGGAGTCTCTACGAGCAGTACTTC. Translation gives CASSLGGSLYEQYF.